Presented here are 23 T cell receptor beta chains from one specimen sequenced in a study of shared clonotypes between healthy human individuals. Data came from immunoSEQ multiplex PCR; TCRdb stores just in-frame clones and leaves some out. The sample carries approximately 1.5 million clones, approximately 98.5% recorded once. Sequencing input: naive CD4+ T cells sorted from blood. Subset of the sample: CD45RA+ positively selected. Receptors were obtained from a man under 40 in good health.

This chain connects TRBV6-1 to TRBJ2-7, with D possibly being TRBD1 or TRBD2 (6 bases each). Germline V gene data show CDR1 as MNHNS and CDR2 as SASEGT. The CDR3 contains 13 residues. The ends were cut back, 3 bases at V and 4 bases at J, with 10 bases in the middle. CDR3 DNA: TGTGCCAGCAGTGACGGGGGCATATACGAGCAGTACTTC. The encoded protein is CASSDGGIYEQYF.

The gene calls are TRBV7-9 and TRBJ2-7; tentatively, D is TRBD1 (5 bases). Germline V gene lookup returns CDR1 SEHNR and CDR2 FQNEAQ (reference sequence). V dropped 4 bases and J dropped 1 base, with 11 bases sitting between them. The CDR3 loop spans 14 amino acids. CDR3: CASSWGAPSYEQYF. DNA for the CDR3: TGTGCCAGCAGCTGGGGCGCTCCATCCTACGAGCAGTACTTC.

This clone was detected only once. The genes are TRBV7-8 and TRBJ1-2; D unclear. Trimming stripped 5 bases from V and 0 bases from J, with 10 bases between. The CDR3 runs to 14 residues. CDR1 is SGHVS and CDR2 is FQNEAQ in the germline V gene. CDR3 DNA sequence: TGTGCCAGCAGCCCCCACACCACTAACTATGGCTACACCTTC. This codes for CASSPHTTNYGYTF.

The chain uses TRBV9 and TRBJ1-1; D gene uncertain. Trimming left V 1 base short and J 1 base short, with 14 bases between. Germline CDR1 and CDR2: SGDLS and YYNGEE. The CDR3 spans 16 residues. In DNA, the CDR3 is TGTGCCAGCAGCGTATCGGCCGAGGTGGGGAACACTGAAGCTTTCTTT. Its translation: CASSVSAEVGNTEAFF.

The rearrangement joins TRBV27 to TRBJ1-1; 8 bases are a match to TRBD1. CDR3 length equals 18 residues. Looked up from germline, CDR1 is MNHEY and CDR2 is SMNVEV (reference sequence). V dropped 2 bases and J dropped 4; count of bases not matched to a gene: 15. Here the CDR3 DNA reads TGTGCCAGCAGTTTAGGGACAGGCAGGCGGAGCTCCGCCACTGAAGCTTTCTTT. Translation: CASSLGTGRRSSATEAFF.

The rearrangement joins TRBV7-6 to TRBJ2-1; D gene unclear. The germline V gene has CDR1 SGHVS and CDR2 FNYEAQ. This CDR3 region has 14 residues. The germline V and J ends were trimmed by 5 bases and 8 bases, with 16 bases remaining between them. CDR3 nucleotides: TGTGCCAGCAGCGTCCCTCCGCTGGGCGATGAGCAGTTCTTC. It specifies CASSVPPLGDEQFF. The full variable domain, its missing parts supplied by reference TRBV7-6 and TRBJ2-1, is GAGVSQSPRYKVTKRGQDVALRCDPISGHVSLYWYRQALGQGPEFLTYFNYEAQQDKSGLPNDRFSAERPEGSISTLTIQRTEQRDSAMYRCASSVPPLGDEQFFGPGTRLTVL.

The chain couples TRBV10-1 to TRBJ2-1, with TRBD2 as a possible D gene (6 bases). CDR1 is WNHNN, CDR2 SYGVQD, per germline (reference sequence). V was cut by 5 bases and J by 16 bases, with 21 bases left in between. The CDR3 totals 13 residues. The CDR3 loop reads CASSISRDSVQFF. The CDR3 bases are TGCGCCAGCAGTATCAGCCGGGACTCCGTGCAATTCTTC.

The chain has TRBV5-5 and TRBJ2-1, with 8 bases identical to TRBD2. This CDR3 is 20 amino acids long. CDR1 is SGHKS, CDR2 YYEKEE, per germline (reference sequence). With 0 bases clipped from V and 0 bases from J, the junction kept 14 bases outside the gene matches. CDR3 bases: TGTGCCAGCAGCTTGGCGGCTAGCGGGTCCCTGAGGAGCTCCTACAATGAGCAGTTCTTC. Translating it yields CASSLAASGSLRSSYNEQFF. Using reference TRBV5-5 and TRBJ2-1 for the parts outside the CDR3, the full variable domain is DAGVTQSPTHLIKTRGQQVTLRCSPISGHKSVSWYQQVLGQGPQFIFQYYEKEERGRGNFPDRFSARQFPNYSSELNVNALLLGDSALYLCASSLAASGSLRSSYNEQFFGPGTRLTVL.

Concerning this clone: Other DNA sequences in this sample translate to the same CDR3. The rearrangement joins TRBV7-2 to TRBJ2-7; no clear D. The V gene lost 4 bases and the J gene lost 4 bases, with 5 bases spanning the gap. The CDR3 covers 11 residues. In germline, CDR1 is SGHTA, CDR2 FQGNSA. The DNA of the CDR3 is TGTGCCAGCAGCTCATATTACGAGCAGTACTTC. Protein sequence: CASSSYYEQYF.

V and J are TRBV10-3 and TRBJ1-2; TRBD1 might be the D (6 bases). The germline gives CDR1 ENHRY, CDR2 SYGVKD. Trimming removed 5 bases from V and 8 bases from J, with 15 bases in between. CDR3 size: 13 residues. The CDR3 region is CAISQQGLGGYTF. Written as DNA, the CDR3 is TGTGCCATCAGTCAACAGGGCCTAGGGGGCTACACCTTC.

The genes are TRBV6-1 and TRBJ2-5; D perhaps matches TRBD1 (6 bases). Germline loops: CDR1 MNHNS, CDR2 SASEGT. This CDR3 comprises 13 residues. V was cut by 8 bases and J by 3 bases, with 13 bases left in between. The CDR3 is CASGRDIKETQYF. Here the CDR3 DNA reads TGTGCCAGCGGCCGGGACATAAAAGAGACCCAGTACTTC.

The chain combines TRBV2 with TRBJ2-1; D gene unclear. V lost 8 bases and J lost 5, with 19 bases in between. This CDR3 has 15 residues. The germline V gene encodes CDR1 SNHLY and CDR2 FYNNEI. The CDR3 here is CASVPRPPGHNEQFF. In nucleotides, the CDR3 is TGTGCCAGCGTTCCAAGGCCCCCAGGCCACAATGAGCAGTTCTTC.

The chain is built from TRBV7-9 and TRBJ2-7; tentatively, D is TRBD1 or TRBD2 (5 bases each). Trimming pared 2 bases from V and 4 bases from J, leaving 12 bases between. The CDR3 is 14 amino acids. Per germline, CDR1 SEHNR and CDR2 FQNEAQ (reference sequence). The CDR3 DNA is TGTGCCAGCAGCTTACCGGGACCCCCGTACGAGCAGTACTTC. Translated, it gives CASSLPGPPYEQYF.

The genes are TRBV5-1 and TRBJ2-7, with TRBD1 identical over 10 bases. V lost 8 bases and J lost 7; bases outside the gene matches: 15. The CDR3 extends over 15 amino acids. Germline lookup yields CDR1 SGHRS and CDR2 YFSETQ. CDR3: CARKIPGTGAVEQYF. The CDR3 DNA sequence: TGCGCCAGAAAGATCCCGGGGACAGGGGCCGTAGAGCAGTACTTC.

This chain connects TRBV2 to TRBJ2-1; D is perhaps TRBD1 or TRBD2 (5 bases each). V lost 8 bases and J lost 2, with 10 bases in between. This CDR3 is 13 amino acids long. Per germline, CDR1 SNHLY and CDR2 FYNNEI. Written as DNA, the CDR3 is TGTGCCAGCGGGACGGTAACCTACAATGAGCAGTTCTTC. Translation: CASGTVTYNEQFF.

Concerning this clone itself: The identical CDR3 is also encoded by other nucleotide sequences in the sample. The chain's CDR3 is CASSLPGPQETQYF. The CDR3 coding sequence is TGTGCCAGCAGTCTTCCGGGACCACAAGAGACCCAGTACTTC. V is TRBV28 and J is TRBJ2-5; D possibly uses TRBD1 or TRBD2 (5 bases each). CDR1 and CDR2 (germline): MDHEN, SYDVKM. There are 14 residues in the CDR3. V lost 5 bases to trimming and J lost 2 bases, with 12 bases between them.

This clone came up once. CDR3 sequence: CATSISVDAYQPQHF. DNA of the CDR3: TGTGCCACCAGCATATCGGTAGACGCTTATCAGCCCCAGCATTTT. This chain links TRBV15 with TRBJ1-5; D is undetermined. CDR3 length equals 15 residues. The V gene lost 4 bases and the J gene lost 5 bases, with 15 bases spanning the gap. The germline gives CDR1 LNHNV, CDR2 YYDKDF (reference sequence).

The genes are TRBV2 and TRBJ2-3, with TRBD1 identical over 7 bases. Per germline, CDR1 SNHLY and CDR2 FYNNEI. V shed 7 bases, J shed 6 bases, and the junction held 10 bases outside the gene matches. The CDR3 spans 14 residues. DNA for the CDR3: TGTGCCAGCAAAAACCCGTACAGGGGCGATACGCAGTATTTT. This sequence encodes CASKNPYRGDTQYF.

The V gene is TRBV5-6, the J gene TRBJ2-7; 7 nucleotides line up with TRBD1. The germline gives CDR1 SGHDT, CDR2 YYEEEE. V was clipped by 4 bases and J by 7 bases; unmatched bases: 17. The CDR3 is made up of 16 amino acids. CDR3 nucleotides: TGTGCCAGCAGCCCCACAACCTTCGACAGGGTGGGGGAGCAGTACTTC. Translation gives CASSPTTFDRVGEQYF.

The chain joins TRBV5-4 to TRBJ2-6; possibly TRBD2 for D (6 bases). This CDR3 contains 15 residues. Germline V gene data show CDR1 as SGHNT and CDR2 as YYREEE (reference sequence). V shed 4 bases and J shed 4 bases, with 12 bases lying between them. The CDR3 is CASSRPGAGANVLTF. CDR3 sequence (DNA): TGTGCCAGCAGCCGTCCGGGAGCCGGGGCCAACGTCCTGACTTTC. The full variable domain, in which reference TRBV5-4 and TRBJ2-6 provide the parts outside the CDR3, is ETGVTQSPTHLIKTRGQQVTLRCSSQSGHNTVSWYQQALGQGPQFIFQYYREEENGRGNFPPRFSGLQFPNYSSELNVNALELDDSALYLCASSRPGAGANVLTFGAGSRLTVL.

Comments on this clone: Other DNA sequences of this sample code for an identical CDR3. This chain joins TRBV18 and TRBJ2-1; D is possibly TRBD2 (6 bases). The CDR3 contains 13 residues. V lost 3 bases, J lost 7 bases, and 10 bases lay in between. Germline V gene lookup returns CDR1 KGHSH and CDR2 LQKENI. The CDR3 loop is CASSPMGGNEQFF. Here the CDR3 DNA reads TGTGCCAGCTCACCTATGGGGGGAAATGAGCAGTTCTTC.

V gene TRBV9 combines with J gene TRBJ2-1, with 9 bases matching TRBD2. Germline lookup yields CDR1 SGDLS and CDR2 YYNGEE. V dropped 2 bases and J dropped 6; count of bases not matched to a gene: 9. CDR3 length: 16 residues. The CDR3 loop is CASSVLAGAPTNEQFF. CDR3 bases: TGTGCCAGCAGCGTCTTAGCGGGAGCGCCAACCAATGAGCAGTTCTTC.

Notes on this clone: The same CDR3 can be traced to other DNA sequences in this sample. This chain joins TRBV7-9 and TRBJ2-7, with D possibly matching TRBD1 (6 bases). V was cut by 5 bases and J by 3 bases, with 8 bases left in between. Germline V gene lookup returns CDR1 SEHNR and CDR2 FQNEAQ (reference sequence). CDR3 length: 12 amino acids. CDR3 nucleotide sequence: TGTGCCAGCAGCCTACAGGGCTACGAGCAGTACTTC. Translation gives CASSLQGYEQYF.